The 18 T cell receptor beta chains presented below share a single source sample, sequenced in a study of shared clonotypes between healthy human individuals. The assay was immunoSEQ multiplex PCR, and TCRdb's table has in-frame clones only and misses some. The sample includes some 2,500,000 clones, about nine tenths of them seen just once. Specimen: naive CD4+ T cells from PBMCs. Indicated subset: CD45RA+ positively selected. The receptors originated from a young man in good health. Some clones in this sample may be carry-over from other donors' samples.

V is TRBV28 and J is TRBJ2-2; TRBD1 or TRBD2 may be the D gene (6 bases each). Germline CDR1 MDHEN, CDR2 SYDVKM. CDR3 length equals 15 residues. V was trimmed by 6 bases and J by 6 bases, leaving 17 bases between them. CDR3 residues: CASSLPRGEAGELFF. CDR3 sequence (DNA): TGTGCCAGCAGCCTACCTAGGGGGGAGGCCGGGGAGCTGTTTTTT. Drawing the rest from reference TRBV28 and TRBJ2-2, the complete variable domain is DVKVTQSSRYLVKRTGEKVFLECVQDMDHENMFWYRQDPGLGLRLIYFSYDVKMKEKGDIPEGYSVSREKKERFSLILESASTNQTSMYLCASSLPRGEAGELFFGEGSRLTVL.

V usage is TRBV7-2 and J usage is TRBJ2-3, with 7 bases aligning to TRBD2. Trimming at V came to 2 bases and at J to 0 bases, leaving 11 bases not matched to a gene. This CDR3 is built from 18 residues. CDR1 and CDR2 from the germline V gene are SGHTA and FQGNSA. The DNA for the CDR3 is TGTGCCAGCAGCTTACCGCTCCGGGGTAGCGGGAGCACAGATACGCAGTATTTT. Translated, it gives CASSLPLRGSGSTDTQYF. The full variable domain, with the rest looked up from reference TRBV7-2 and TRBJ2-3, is GAGVSQSPSNKVTEKGKDVELRCDPISGHTALYWYRQSLGQGLEFLIYFQGNSAPDKSGLPSDRFSAERTGGSVSTLTIQRTQQEDSAVYLCASSLPLRGSGSTDTQYFGPGTRLTVL.

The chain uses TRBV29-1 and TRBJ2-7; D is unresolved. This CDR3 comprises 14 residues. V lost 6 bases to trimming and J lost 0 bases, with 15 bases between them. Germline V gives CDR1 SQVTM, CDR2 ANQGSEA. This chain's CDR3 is CSVVPRLASYEQYF. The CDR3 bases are TGCAGCGTAGTCCCGAGATTGGCCTCCTACGAGCAGTACTTC.

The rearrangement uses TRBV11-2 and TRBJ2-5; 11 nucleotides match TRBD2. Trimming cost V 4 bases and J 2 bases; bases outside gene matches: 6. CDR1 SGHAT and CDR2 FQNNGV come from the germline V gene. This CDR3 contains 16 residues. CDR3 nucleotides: TGTGCCAGCAGCTCCATGATAGCGGGAGGGCAAGAGACCCAGTACTTC. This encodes CASSSMIAGGQETQYF.

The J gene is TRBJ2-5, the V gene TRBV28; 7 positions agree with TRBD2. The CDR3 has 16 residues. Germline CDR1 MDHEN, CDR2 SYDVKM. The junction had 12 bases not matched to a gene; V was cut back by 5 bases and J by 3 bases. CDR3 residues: CASSPRAGVDKETQYF. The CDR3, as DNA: TGTGCCAGCAGTCCCCGTGCGGGGGTCGACAAAGAGACCCAGTACTTC.

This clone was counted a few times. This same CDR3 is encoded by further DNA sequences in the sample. The CDR3 here is CASSVDYGYTF. CDR3 nucleotides: TGTGCCAGCAGTGTGGACTATGGCTACACCTTC. V usage is TRBV28 and J usage is TRBJ1-2; D gene ambiguous. CDR3 size: 11 residues. The germline V and J ends were trimmed by 5 bases and 3 bases, with 4 bases remaining between them. CDR1 and CDR2 from the germline V gene are MDHEN and SYDVKM.

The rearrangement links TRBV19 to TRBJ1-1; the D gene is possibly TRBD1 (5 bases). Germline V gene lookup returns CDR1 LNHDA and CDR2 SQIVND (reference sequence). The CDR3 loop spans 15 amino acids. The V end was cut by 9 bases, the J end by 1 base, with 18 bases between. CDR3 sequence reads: CASSSGAQANTEAFF. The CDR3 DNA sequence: TGTGCCAGCTCAAGTGGGGCCCAAGCGAACACTGAAGCTTTCTTT.

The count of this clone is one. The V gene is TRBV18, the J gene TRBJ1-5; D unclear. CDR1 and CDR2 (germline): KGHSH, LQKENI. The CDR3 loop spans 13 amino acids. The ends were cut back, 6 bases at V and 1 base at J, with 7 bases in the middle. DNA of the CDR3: TGTGCCAGCTCGCTTCAGAGCAATCAGCCCCAGCATTTT. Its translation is CASSLQSNQPQHF.

CDR3 in amino acids: CASSYSKTSNEQFF. Written as DNA, the CDR3 is TGTGCCAGCAGTTACTCAAAGACTAGCAATGAGCAGTTCTTC. This chain connects TRBV6-6 to TRBJ2-1; D is perhaps TRBD2 (6 bases). Trimming left V 0 bases short and J 6 bases short, with 9 bases between. Germline assignment: CDR1 MNHNY and CDR2 SVGAGI (reference sequence). The CDR3 loop spans 14 amino acids.

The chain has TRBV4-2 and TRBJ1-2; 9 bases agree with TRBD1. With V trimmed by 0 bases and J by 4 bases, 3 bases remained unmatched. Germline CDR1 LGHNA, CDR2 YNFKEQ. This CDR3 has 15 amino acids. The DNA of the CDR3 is TGTGCCAGCAGCCAAGAGGGACAGGGAAGCTATGGCTACACCTTC. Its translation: CASSQEGQGSYGYTF.

CDR3 DNA sequence: TGTGCCAGCAGCTTTAGGGGAATAGCAGGCCAGCCCCAGCATTTT. Protein sequence: CASSFRGIAGQPQHF. The chain links TRBV5-6 to TRBJ1-5; D possibly corresponds to TRBD1 (5 bases). Germline V gives CDR1 SGHDT, CDR2 YYEEEE. The length of the CDR3 is 15 residues. V dropped 2 bases and J dropped 7 bases, with 16 bases sitting between them.

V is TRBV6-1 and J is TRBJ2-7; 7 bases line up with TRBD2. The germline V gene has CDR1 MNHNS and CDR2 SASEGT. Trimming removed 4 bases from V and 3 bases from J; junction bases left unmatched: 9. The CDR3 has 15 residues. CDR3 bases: TGTGCCAGCAGTGGGGCCCAGGGAGGGTACTACGAGCAGTACTTC. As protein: CASSGAQGGYYEQYF.

As DNA, the CDR3 is TGTGCCAGCAGTCCCCCCGTAGTCTTTCTGGGCTACGAGCAGTACTTC. Residues: CASSPPVVFLGYEQYF. The chain has TRBV28 and TRBJ2-7; D remains ambiguous. The V and J ends lost 5 bases and 3 bases respectively, with 20 bases between them. CDR1 is MDHEN, CDR2 SYDVKM, per germline. The CDR3 length is 16 residues.

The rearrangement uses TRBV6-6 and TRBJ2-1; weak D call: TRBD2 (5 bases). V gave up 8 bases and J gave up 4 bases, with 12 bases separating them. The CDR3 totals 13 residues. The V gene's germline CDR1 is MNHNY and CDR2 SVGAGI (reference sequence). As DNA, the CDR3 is TGTGCCAGCCAAACACGGGGTTACAATGAGCAGTTCTTC. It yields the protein CASQTRGYNEQFF.

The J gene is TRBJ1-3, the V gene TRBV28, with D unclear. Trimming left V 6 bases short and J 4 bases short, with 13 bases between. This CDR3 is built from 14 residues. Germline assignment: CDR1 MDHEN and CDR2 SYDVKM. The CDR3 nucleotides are TGTGCCAGCAGCCCAAGCCGAGGGGGAAACACCATATATTTT. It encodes CASSPSRGGNTIYF.

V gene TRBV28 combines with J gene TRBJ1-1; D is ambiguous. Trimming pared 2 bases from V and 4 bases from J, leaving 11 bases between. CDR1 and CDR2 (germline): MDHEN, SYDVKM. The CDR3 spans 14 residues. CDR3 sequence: CASSLVERRTEAFF. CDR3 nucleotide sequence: TGTGCCAGCAGTTTAGTGGAACGGCGCACTGAAGCTTTCTTT.

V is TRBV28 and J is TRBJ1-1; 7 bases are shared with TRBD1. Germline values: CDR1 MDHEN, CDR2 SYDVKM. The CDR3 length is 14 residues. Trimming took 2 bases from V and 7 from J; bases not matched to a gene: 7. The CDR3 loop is CASSLAGGLVEAFF. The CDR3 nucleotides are TGTGCCAGCAGTTTAGCAGGGGGTTTAGTTGAAGCTTTCTTT.

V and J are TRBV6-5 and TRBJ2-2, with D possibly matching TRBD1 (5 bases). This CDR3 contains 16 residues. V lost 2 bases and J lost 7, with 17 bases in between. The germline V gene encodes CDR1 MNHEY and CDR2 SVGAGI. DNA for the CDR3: TGTGCCAGCAGTTACAGCCCAGGGTCCCGCCTCGGGGAGCTGTTTTTT. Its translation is CASSYSPGSRLGELFF.